This entry is about one T cell receptor (beta chain). Its antigen remains unidentified. These data come from a study of cytotoxic CD8 clonotypes in ibrutinib-treated CLL. Overall study: Outcomes included roughly 24 partial and 2 complete responses; after median around 65 months, roughly 14 stayed remitted and about twelve progressed. Findings of the study overall: At ibrutinib response, clonality increased, and at progression it declined back toward baseline. Under therapy, public clonotypes either contracted or stayed stable, and they were uncommon. Patients showed higher baseline clonality than age-matched healthy donors, and it tracked circulating CD8+ T-cell counts.

The table came from immunoSEQ multiplex PCR; TCRdb's copy has only in-frame clones and leaves some out. The sample contains about 130,000 clones, approximately 85% of which appear only once. The germline V gene encodes CDR1 MDHEN and CDR2 SYDVKM. There are 15 residues in the CDR3. V shed 5 bases, J shed 4 bases, and the junction held 5 bases outside the gene matches. The specimen was PBMCs, collected after 24 months of ibrutinib treatment. The chain employs TRBV28 and TRBJ1-3; 10 nucleotides line up with TRBD1. The TCR sequence derives from a human donor with chronic lymphocytic leukemia. For the CDR3, the DNA is TGTGCCAGCAGTAGGGGACAGGGGTTGGGAAACACCATATATTTT. Encoded protein: CASSRGQGLGNTIYF.